Presented here are 31 T cell receptor beta chains from one specimen sequenced in a study of blood T cell repertoires in COVID-19. TCRdb keeps only in-frame clones here, not all; method: immunoSEQ multiplex PCR. The sample contains roughly 80,000 clones, approximately 84% of which appear only once. The material sequenced was peripheral blood. These receptors all stem from a human donor in a cohort sampled during active COVID-19.

The J gene is TRBJ2-2, the V gene TRBV28; 9 bases align to TRBD1. CDR1 and CDR2 from the germline V gene are MDHEN and SYDVKM. V trimming: 6 bases; J trimming: 5 bases; junction bases outside the gene matches: 7. The CDR3 covers 15 residues. The CDR3 DNA is TGTGCCAGCAGCCTAACAGGGGGCGGAACCGGGGAGCTGTTTTTT. Its translation: CASSLTGGGTGELFF.

The chain has TRBV3-1 (or the pseudogene TRBV3-2) and TRBJ2-7; TRBD2 matches 9 bases. J was trimmed by 6 bases and V by 1 base; bases with no gene match: 1. The CDR3 loop spans 13 amino acids. Germline CDR1 reads LGHDT; CDR2 reads YNNKEL (reference sequence). The chain's CDR3 is CASSQGTSAEQYF. Here the CDR3 DNA reads TGTGCCAGCAGCCAAGGGACTAGCGCCGAGCAGTACTTC.

This chain links TRBV6-4 with TRBJ2-7, with D perhaps TRBD2 (6 bases). The CDR3 spans 14 residues. V shed 7 bases and J shed 5 bases, with 18 bases lying between them. Germline V gene data show CDR1 as MRHNA and CDR2 as SNTAGT. CDR3 in amino acids: CASTLRGRGDEQYF. The CDR3, as DNA: TGTGCCAGCACTCTTCGTGGACGCGGGGACGAGCAGTACTTC.

The V and J genes are TRBV3-1 (or the pseudogene TRBV3-2) and TRBJ1-1, with 8 bases matching TRBD1. Germline CDR1 and CDR2: LGHDT and YNNKEL (reference sequence). The V gene end was trimmed by 1 base and the J gene end by 6 bases; junction bases not matched to a gene: 4. The CDR3 length is 14 residues. The CDR3 spells CASSQGDRRSEAFF. The CDR3, as DNA: TGTGCCAGCAGCCAAGGGGACAGGAGATCTGAAGCTTTCTTT.

CDR3 DNA sequence: TGCAGTGCTAGAGGAGAAGAGACCCAGTACTTC. Its translation: CSARGEETQYF. V and J are TRBV20-1 and TRBJ2-5, with unresolved D. This CDR3 comprises 11 residues. CDR1 and CDR2 from the germline V gene are DFQATT and SNEGSKA (reference sequence). Trimming took 1 base from V and 3 from J, leaving 3 bases between them.

The chain couples TRBV6-5 to TRBJ1-1; D gene ambiguous. The CDR3 contains 13 residues. Trimming shortened V by 1 base and J by 0 bases, and 3 bases separated the two germline ends. The germline V gene has CDR1 MNHEY and CDR2 SVGAGI. The CDR3 DNA sequence: TGTGCCAGCAGTTACTACATGAACACTGAAGCTTTCTTT. Residues: CASSYYMNTEAFF.

This clone was recorded a few times. The J gene is TRBJ1-5, the V gene TRBV6-5; a weak D match, TRBD1 (6 bases). Per the germline V gene, CDR1 is MNHEY and CDR2 is SVGAGI. The CDR3 extends over 14 amino acids. Trimming stripped 8 bases from V and 5 bases from J, with 16 bases between. As DNA, the CDR3 is TGTGCCAGCCAGCGGGGGGCTTTAGATCAGCCCCAGCATTTT. Protein sequence: CASQRGALDQPQHF.

This clone has just a few counts. The gene calls are TRBV10-3 and TRBJ2-7; 11 bases align to TRBD2. The V and J ends lost 6 bases and 3 bases, in that order; junction bases with no gene match: 7. The CDR3 loop spans 15 amino acids. In germline, CDR1 is ENHRY, CDR2 SYGVKD. This CDR3 reads CAIRPTGTSGYEQYF. CDR3 nucleotide sequence: TGTGCCATCAGACCGACCGGGACTAGCGGCTACGAGCAGTACTTC.

The J gene is TRBJ2-5, the V gene TRBV10-3, with a tentative D call TRBD1 (7 bases). V was pared by 10 bases and J by 5 bases, with 17 bases between. Germline V lookup: CDR1 ENHRY, CDR2 SYGVKD. This CDR3 contains 13 residues. In DNA form, the CDR3 reads TGTGCCAACTCGGCGACAGGGAGGGAGACCCAGTACTTC. Encoded protein: CANSATGRETQYF.

This clone has only a few counts. The chain combines TRBV29-1 with TRBJ2-5; 12 nucleotides match TRBD1. Germline V gives CDR1 SQVTM, CDR2 ANQGSEA. This CDR3 is built from 14 residues. V lost 2 bases to trimming and J lost 5 bases; unmatched junction nucleotides: 3. CDR3 region: CSVERDRGRETQYF. DNA for the CDR3: TGCAGCGTTGAACGGGACAGGGGGCGCGAGACCCAGTACTTC.

The chain recombines TRBV11-3 with TRBJ2-4; 11 bases align to TRBD1. V dropped 2 bases and J dropped 1; count of bases not matched to a gene: 7. Looked up from germline, CDR1 is SGHNT and CDR2 is YENEEA. CDR3 size: 18 residues. CDR3 sequence: CASSLPRTGGLAKNIQYF. The CDR3 coding sequence is TGTGCCAGCAGCTTACCCCGGACAGGGGGCCTGGCCAAAAACATTCAGTACTTC.

The chain combines TRBV4-1 with TRBJ2-1; 11 bases are a match to TRBD2. The CDR3 is 16 amino acids. V lost 1 base, J lost 2 bases, and 1 base stayed unmatched. Germline CDR1 and CDR2: MGHRA and YSYEKL. The CDR3 DNA follows: TGCGCCAGCAGCCAAGTAGCGGGGGGGCCCTACAATGAGCAGTTCTTC. It specifies CASSQVAGGPYNEQFF.

This chain connects TRBV7-7 to TRBJ2-7; TRBD1 agrees at 8 bases. Germline CDR1 is SSHAT and CDR2 is FNYEAQ (reference sequence). This CDR3 region has 15 residues. The trim removed 5 bases at V and 3 bases at J, leaving 9 bases unmatched. The CDR3 DNA follows: TGTGCCAGCAGCGCCACGACAGGGGCCATCTACGAGCAGTACTTC. Protein product: CASSATTGAIYEQYF. The whole variable domain, remainder taken from reference TRBV7-7 and TRBJ2-7, is GAGVSQSPRYKVTKRGQDVTLRCDPISSHATLYWYQQALGQGPEFLTYFNYEAQPDKSGLPSDRFSAERPEGSISTLTIQRTEQRDSAMYRCASSATTGAIYEQYFGPGTRLTVT.

This chain connects TRBV5-1 to TRBJ2-1; TRBD2 aligns across 8 bases. J was trimmed by 6 bases and V by 4 bases; bases with no gene match: 9. The CDR3 contains 15 residues. CDR1 and CDR2 from the germline V gene are SGHRS and YFSETQ. CDR3 DNA: TGCGCCAGCAGCCTAAGACTAGCGTCGGGCAATGAGCAGTTCTTC. It translates to CASSLRLASGNEQFF.

The CDR3 region is CASSLKPGQSSYEQYF. The CDR3 DNA reads TGCGCCAGCAGCTTGAAGCCGGGACAGTCCTCCTACGAGCAGTACTTC. The genes are TRBV5-1 and TRBJ2-7; 7 bases line up with TRBD1. The CDR3 contains 16 residues. Germline values: CDR1 SGHRS, CDR2 YFSETQ. V lost 1 base and J lost 0; bases outside the gene matches: 7.

Only a few counts were recorded for this clone. This CDR3 reads CASSLAGTGGSTDTQYF. The DNA of the CDR3 is TGTGCCAGCAGCCTCGCCGGGACTGGGGGAAGCACAGATACGCAGTATTTT. The rearrangement links TRBV7-9 to TRBJ2-3; perhaps TRBD2 as D (6 bases). V was shortened by 5 bases and J by 0 bases, with 18 bases between the two germline ends. Germline lookup yields CDR1 SEHNR and CDR2 FQNEAQ (reference sequence). The CDR3 runs 17 residues.

The chain joins TRBV28 to TRBJ1-4; D might be TRBD1 (5 bases). This CDR3 region has 14 residues. V lost 6 bases and J lost 8, with 16 bases in between. Germline-derived CDR1 and CDR2 are MDHEN and SYDVKM. The CDR3 reads CASRSRVFGEKLFF. DNA for the CDR3: TGTGCCAGCAGATCCAGGGTTTTTGGAGAAAAACTGTTTTTT.

This clone has only a few counts. The chain combines TRBV9 with TRBJ2-7; 7 bases are a match to TRBD2. Germline V CDR1 and CDR2: SGDLS, YYNGEE. The CDR3 totals 15 residues. J gave up 6 bases and V 0 bases, and 9 bases lay outside the gene matches. The CDR3 loop is CASSVEGGNSGEQYF. In DNA form, the CDR3 reads TGTGCCAGCAGCGTAGAGGGAGGGAACTCTGGCGAGCAGTACTTC.

The gene calls are TRBV2 and TRBJ2-4; perhaps TRBD1 as D (6 bases). The CDR3 has 15 amino acids. Trimming pared 4 bases from V and 0 bases from J, leaving 10 bases between. The germline V gene encodes CDR1 SNHLY and CDR2 FYNNEI. CDR3 nucleotide sequence: TGTGCCAGCAGTGTAGGGGGTCTAGCCAAAAACATTCAGTACTTC. Its translation: CASSVGGLAKNIQYF.

The chain recombines TRBV7-9 with TRBJ2-5; 7 bases map to TRBD1. Germline lookup yields CDR1 SEHNR and CDR2 FQNEAQ (reference sequence). V shed 3 bases, J shed 0 bases, and the junction held 1 base outside the gene matches. This CDR3 has 14 residues. Here the CDR3 reads CASSFGTDQETQYF. In DNA, the CDR3 is TGTGCCAGCAGCTTTGGGACAGACCAAGAGACCCAGTACTTC. Supplemented by reference TRBV7-9 and TRBJ2-5, the full variable domain reads DTGVSQNPRHKITKRGQNVTFRCDPISEHNRLYWYRQTLGQGPEFLTYFQNEAQLEKSRLLSDRFSAERPKGSFSTLEIQRTEQGDSAMYLCASSFGTDQETQYFGPGTRLLVL.

The chain is built from TRBV30 and TRBJ2-5; D not resolved. In germline, CDR1 is GTSNPN, CDR2 SVGIG (reference sequence). The ends were cut back, 2 bases at V and 5 bases at J, with 6 bases in the middle. CDR3 length: 11 residues. In nucleotides, the CDR3 is TGTGCCTGGAGTACAGAGGAGACCCAGTACTTC. Amino acids: CAWSTEETQYF.

V gene TRBV12-3 or TRBV12-4 combines with J gene TRBJ1-1; D might be TRBD1 (5 bases). V dropped 7 bases and J dropped 7 bases, with 10 bases sitting between them. CDR3 length: 11 amino acids. This chain's CDR3 is CASTLTDEAFF. The CDR3 bases are TGTGCCAGCACCTTGACAGATGAAGCTTTCTTT.

The chain couples TRBV19 to TRBJ1-6; TRBD1 aligns across 10 bases. Per the germline V gene, CDR1 is LNHDA and CDR2 is SQIVND (reference sequence). V lost 3 bases to trimming and J lost 7 bases; unmatched junction nucleotides: 3. The CDR3 sequence is 15 residues long. The CDR3 sequence: CASSMAGQGNSPLHF. The CDR3, as DNA: TGTGCCAGTAGTATGGCGGGACAGGGGAATTCACCCCTCCACTTT.

The chain links TRBV10-3 to TRBJ1-2, with 8 nucleotides matching TRBD1. After removal of 3 bases from V and 3 bases from J, the junction contained 9 bases not matched to a gene. The CDR3 has 16 residues. Germline CDR1 reads ENHRY; CDR2 reads SYGVKD. The CDR3 nucleotides are TGTGCCATCAGTGAAGAGTTAGGGACAGGCCACTATGGCTACACCTTC. This codes for CAISEELGTGHYGYTF.

V and J are TRBV28 and TRBJ1-3; 7 bases match TRBD1. Germline values: CDR1 MDHEN, CDR2 SYDVKM. The CDR3 covers 14 residues. The ends lost 4 bases at V and 4 bases at J; junction bases unmatched: 4. The CDR3 sequence: CASSSGGSGNTIYF. The CDR3 nucleotides read TGTGCCAGCAGTTCAGGGGGTTCGGGAAACACCATATATTTT.

This clone was seen only a few times. The V call is TRBV5-4, the J call TRBJ1-2, with 7 bases aligning to TRBD1. The CDR3 loop spans 14 amino acids. V trimming: 4 bases; J trimming: 7 bases; junction bases outside the gene matches: 10. Germline loops: CDR1 SGHNT, CDR2 YYREEE (reference sequence). CDR3 nucleotide sequence: TGTGCCAGCAGCCTTGACAGGGTCCCTGGTGGCTACACCTTC. It codes for CASSLDRVPGGYTF.

This chain links TRBV4-1 with TRBJ2-1, with 8 positions matching TRBD2. Per the germline V gene, CDR1 is MGHRA and CDR2 is YSYEKL. CDR3 length: 15 amino acids. With 3 bases clipped from V and 6 bases from J, the junction kept 7 bases outside the gene matches. CDR3 coding DNA: TGCGCCAGCAGCCAGACCCAGCGGGGGTTCAATGAGCAGTTCTTC. Translated, it gives CASSQTQRGFNEQFF.

The V call is TRBV15, the J call TRBJ2-7, with 13 bases matching TRBD2. The CDR3 spans 15 residues. CDR1 is LNHNV and CDR2 is YYDKDF in the germline V gene (reference sequence). The J segment lost 8 bases and the V segment lost 0 bases, leaving 4 bases of the junction unmatched. The CDR3 reads CATSRDGTSGDKQYF. CDR3 DNA: TGTGCCACCAGCAGAGACGGGACTAGCGGGGATAAGCAGTACTTC.

The gene calls are TRBV6-5 and TRBJ2-7, with TRBD1 identical over 7 bases. The CDR3 runs to 16 residues. Germline CDR1 MNHEY, CDR2 SVGAGI. The V segment lost 0 bases and the J segment 3 bases; nucleotides outside the gene matches: 8. CDR3 coding DNA: TGTGCCAGCAGTTACTCGACAGGGCTGCCCTACTACGAGCAGTACTTC. Encoded protein: CASSYSTGLPYYEQYF.

The chain has TRBV7-9 and TRBJ2-5; D is unclear. This CDR3 contains 12 residues. V gave up 4 bases and J gave up 4 bases, with 7 bases separating them. In germline, CDR1 is SEHNR, CDR2 FQNEAQ (reference sequence). In nucleotides, the CDR3 is TGTGCCAGCAGCTACCGGGTAGAGACCCAGTACTTC. Its protein product is CASSYRVETQYF. Combining the CDR3 with reference TRBV7-9 and TRBJ2-5 gives the whole variable domain DTGVSQNPRHKITKRGQNVTFRCDPISEHNRLYWYRQTLGQGPEFLTYFQNEAQLEKSRLLSDRFSAERPKGSFSTLEIQRTEQGDSAMYLCASSYRVETQYFGPGTRLLVL.

The rearrangement joins TRBV5-6 to TRBJ2-7, with D possibly being TRBD1 (5 bases). The germline V and J ends were trimmed by 4 bases and 7 bases, with 18 bases remaining between them. In germline, CDR1 is SGHDT, CDR2 YYEEEE. The CDR3 runs to 14 residues. CDR3 protein: CASSGEAGWREQYF. The CDR3 DNA is TGTGCCAGCAGCGGTGAGGCAGGGTGGCGGGAGCAGTACTTC.